Listed here are 17 T cell receptor beta chains from one sample, sequenced in a study of blood T cell repertoires in COVID-19. Measured with immunoSEQ multiplex PCR; TCRdb has only the in-frame clones, and not every one. The sample yields fewer than 90,000 clones, about 77% seen once. The sample comprised peripheral blood. These receptors were taken from a man in his 70s with COVID-19, enrolled during active disease.

This chain uses TRBV5-1 with TRBJ1-2; 10 nucleotides agree with TRBD1. Looked up from germline, CDR1 is SGHRS and CDR2 is YFSETQ. The CDR3 has 13 residues. V was pared by 3 bases and J by 5 bases, with 1 base of the junction left unmatched. The CDR3 loop reads CASSWGQGYGYTF. In nucleotides, the CDR3 is TGCGCCAGCAGCTGGGGACAGGGGTATGGCTACACCTTC.

The chain employs TRBV9 and TRBJ1-1; 9 nucleotides align to TRBD1. CDR3 length: 16 amino acids. Germline V lookup: CDR1 SGDLS, CDR2 YYNGEE. After removal of 3 bases from V and 1 base from J, the junction contained 7 bases not matched to a gene. CDR3 nucleotides: TGTGCCAGCAGCGCGGGGGACAGGGAATGGAACACTGAAGCTTTCTTT. This codes for CASSAGDREWNTEAFF.

The chain employs TRBV10-3 and TRBJ2-7; D gene unclear. This CDR3 has 13 amino acids. V shed 2 bases and J shed 6 bases, with 11 bases lying between them. Germline lookup yields CDR1 ENHRY and CDR2 SYGVKD. CDR3 DNA: TGTGCCATCAGTGAGGGCGGCCCGGGCGAGCAGTACTTC. This gives the protein CAISEGGPGEQYF.

This chain uses TRBV6-5 with TRBJ1-3; D remains unclear. The CDR3 extends over 12 amino acids. The germline V and J ends were trimmed by 11 bases and 0 bases, with 8 bases remaining between them. CDR1 and CDR2 from the germline V gene are MNHEY and SVGAGI. This CDR3 is CAARSSGNTIYF. CDR3 sequence (DNA): TGTGCCGCCCGTAGCTCTGGAAACACCATATATTTT.

The genes are TRBV6-5 and TRBJ2-7; D is unresolved. Per the germline V gene, CDR1 is MNHEY and CDR2 is SVGAGI. V was cut by 9 bases and J by 4 bases, with 16 bases left in between. The CDR3 covers 13 residues. The CDR3 nucleotides are TGTGCCAGTCGCGGTCCTAGGCTGTACGAGCAGTACTTC. Encoded protein: CASRGPRLYEQYF.

The chain carries TRBV30 and TRBJ2-2; 7 bases agree with TRBD2. Germline V gene sequence: CDR1 GTSNPN, CDR2 SVGIG (reference sequence). The junction had 7 bases not matched to a gene; V was cut back by 2 bases and J by 4 bases. The CDR3 consists of 15 residues. CDR3 in amino acids: CAWSFGGGRTGELFF. CDR3 bases: TGTGCCTGGAGTTTTGGGGGAGGGCGCACCGGGGAGCTGTTTTTT.

This clone has just one count. The chain joins TRBV7-9 to TRBJ2-5, with D tentatively TRBD2 (6 bases). V lost 5 bases and J lost 5, with 18 bases in between. Germline CDR1 is SEHNR and CDR2 is FQNEAQ (reference sequence). The CDR3 has 15 amino acids. CDR3 protein: CASSIVGLGGETQYF. CDR3 sequence (DNA): TGTGCCAGCAGCATAGTGGGCTTAGGAGGGGAGACCCAGTACTTC.

This clone has just one count. The CDR3: CASRTANTEAFF. The CDR3 DNA is TGTGCCAGCAGGACAGCTAACACTGAAGCTTTCTTT. The rearrangement joins TRBV6-5 to TRBJ1-1; the D gene is possibly TRBD1 (5 bases). V was cut by 6 bases and J by 2 bases, with 7 bases left in between. Germline-derived CDR1 and CDR2 are MNHEY and SVGAGI. CDR3 length equals 12 residues.

This clone appeared once. V usage is TRBV7-2 and J usage is TRBJ2-1; 13 bases fit TRBD2. The ends lost 5 bases at V and 10 bases at J; junction bases unmatched: 2. Germline CDR1 reads SGHTA; CDR2 reads FQGNSA. The CDR3 is made up of 13 amino acids. As DNA, the CDR3 is TGTGCCAGCAGCCCGGGACTAGCGGGAGAGCAGTTCTTC. Protein sequence: CASSPGLAGEQFF.

This clone was picked up one time. The chain recombines TRBV6-5 with TRBJ2-1; 14 bases agree with TRBD2. V gave up 0 bases and J gave up 15 bases; unmatched junction bases: 7. The CDR3 sequence is 15 residues long. CDR1 MNHEY and CDR2 SVGAGI come from the germline V gene. The CDR3 DNA reads as TGTGCCAGCAGTTACTCGTCCGGGACTAGCGGGAGATGGTTCTTC. Translated, it gives CASSYSSGTSGRWFF.

The chain is built from TRBV5-1 and TRBJ2-3; 7 nucleotides line up with TRBD1. Germline loops: CDR1 SGHRS, CDR2 YFSETQ. The CDR3 runs to 14 residues. The ends lost 7 bases at V and 4 bases at J; junction bases unmatched: 9. The CDR3 nucleotides read TGCGCCAGCCTGGATGACACAGGGGCAGATACGCAGTATTTT. It specifies CASLDDTGADTQYF. The full variable domain, its missing parts supplied by reference TRBV5-1 and TRBJ2-3, is KAGVTQTPRYLIKTRGQQVTLSCSPISGHRSVSWYQQTPGQGLQFLFEYFSETQRNKGNFPGRFSGRQFSNSRSEMNVSTLELGDSALYLCASLDDTGADTQYFGPGTRLTVL.

The V call is TRBV6-6, the J call TRBJ2-7, with D unresolved. CDR3 size: 12 residues. The germline V gene has CDR1 MNHNY and CDR2 SVGAGI (reference sequence). Trimming stripped 8 bases from V and 8 bases from J, with 16 bases between. The CDR3 bases are TGTGCCAGCTGCACCCAAGCGTCTAAGCAGTACTTC. Protein: CASCTQASKQYF.

The chain combines TRBV7-2 with TRBJ2-5, with D maybe TRBD2 (5 bases). The germline CDR1 and CDR2 sequences are SGHTA and FQGNSA. The germline V and J ends were trimmed by 0 bases and 2 bases, with 10 bases remaining between them. CDR3 length equals 15 residues. CDR3: CASSLATGRQETQYF. The CDR3 DNA sequence: TGTGCCAGCAGCTTAGCAACGGGAAGGCAAGAGACCCAGTACTTC.

The V gene is TRBV20-1, the J gene TRBJ2-1, with D perhaps matching TRBD1 (6 bases). The CDR3 has 11 amino acids. The V and J ends lost 4 bases and 9 bases respectively, with 10 bases between them. Germline V gives CDR1 DFQATT, CDR2 SNEGSKA (reference sequence). The CDR3 bases are TGCAGTGCTATTAGGGGGAGTGAGCAGTTCTTC. This gives the protein CSAIRGSEQFF.

This CDR3 is CASSLGGAITSEQYF. The CDR3 DNA sequence: TGTGCCAGCAGCTTAGGCGGGGCCATAACGAGCGAGCAGTACTTC. The genes are TRBV7-9 and TRBJ2-7, with D perhaps TRBD2 (6 bases). The CDR3 is 15 amino acids. The V gene lost 1 base and the J gene lost 6 bases, with 16 bases spanning the gap. CDR1 and CDR2 from the germline V gene are SEHNR and FQNEAQ (reference sequence). The full variable domain, completed using reference TRBV7-9 and TRBJ2-7, is DTGVSQNPRHKITKRGQNVTFRCDPISEHNRLYWYRQTLGQGPEFLTYFQNEAQLEKSRLLSDRFSAERPKGSFSTLEIQRTEQGDSAMYLCASSLGGAITSEQYFGPGTRLTVT.

V usage is TRBV6-2 or TRBV6-3 and J usage is TRBJ2-7; 11 bases fit TRBD2. The CDR3 sequence is 14 residues long. Germline CDR1 MNHEY, CDR2 SVGEGT. With V trimmed by 6 bases and J by 3 bases, 4 bases remained unmatched. CDR3 loop: CASSRLAGGYEQYF. For the CDR3, the DNA is TGTGCCAGCAGCCGCCTAGCGGGAGGCTACGAGCAGTACTTC.

V usage is TRBV7-6 and J usage is TRBJ2-7; no clear D gene. The germline V and J ends were trimmed by 4 bases and 4 bases, with 11 bases remaining between them. The V gene's germline CDR1 is SGHVS and CDR2 FNYEAQ. The CDR3 extends over 13 amino acids. The CDR3 region is CASSSTTRYEQYF. CDR3 DNA: TGTGCCAGCAGCTCCACTACAAGGTACGAGCAGTACTTC.